This T cell receptor beta chain derives from a study of patients and donors after allogeneic stem cell transplantation. CDR3 length: 14 residues. In germline, CDR1 is SGHTA, CDR2 FQGNSA. Trimming pared 5 bases from V and 3 bases from J, leaving 10 bases between. TCRdb processed the RT-PCR reads anew with MiXCR; each CDR3 protein has one entry. The sample has about 960,000 distinct CDR3 sequences; over 15% are singletons. This TCR was sampled from a human donor who was either an allogeneic HSCT recipient or a stem cell or donor lymphocyte infusion donor (not recorded which). It is not recorded whose cells these are; they may come from a transplant donor. The sequenced sample consisted of blood, either unsorted or a sorted T cell fraction (not recorded which). The chain carries TRBV7-2 and TRBJ1-4, with D perhaps TRBD1 (6 bases). CDR3 sequence reads: CASSPGAANEKLFF. The DNA of the CDR3 is TGTGCCAGCAGCCCAGGGGCTGCTAATGAAAAACTGTTTTTT.